Sequencing of this TCR beta chain was carried out in a study of cytomegalovirus exposure and HLA in healthy donors. This clone occurred a few times. Per the germline V gene, CDR1 is SQVTM and CDR2 is ANQGSEA. The CDR3 is 14 amino acids. The V gene lost 2 bases and the J gene lost 8 bases, with 16 bases spanning the gap. Primers: 60 Vbeta forward and 13 Jbeta reverse. The table came from immunoSEQ multiplex PCR; TCRdb's copy has only in-frame clones and leaves some out. The table lists under 200,000 clones, around 75% of them singletons, with over 1.3% in the top ten. Input material: PBMCs. The receptor's source is a man aged 18 to 29 in good health and CMV-seronegative. The J gene is TRBJ2-1, the V gene TRBV29-1; D possibly corresponds to TRBD2 (5 bases). CDR3 in amino acids: CSVEWAPGDDEQFF. DNA of the CDR3: TGCAGCGTTGAATGGGCTCCCGGGGATGATGAGCAGTTCTTC.